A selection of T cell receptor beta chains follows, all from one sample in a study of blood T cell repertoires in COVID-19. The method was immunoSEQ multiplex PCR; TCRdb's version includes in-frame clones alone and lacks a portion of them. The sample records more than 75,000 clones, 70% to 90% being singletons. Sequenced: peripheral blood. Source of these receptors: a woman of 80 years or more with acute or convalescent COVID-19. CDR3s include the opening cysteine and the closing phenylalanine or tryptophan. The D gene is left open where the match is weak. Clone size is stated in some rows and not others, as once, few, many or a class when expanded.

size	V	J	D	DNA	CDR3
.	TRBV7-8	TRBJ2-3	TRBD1	TGTGCCAGCAGCGGAGGGACAGGGGTCAGCACAGATACGCAGTATTTT	CASSGGTGVSTDTQYF
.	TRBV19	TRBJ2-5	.	TGTGCCAGTAGTTTCAAGATACCGGGAGCTCAAGAGACCCAGTACTTC	CASSFKIPGAQETQYF
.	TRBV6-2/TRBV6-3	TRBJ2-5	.	TGTGCCAGCAGTTCTTACTCCGGGACTTTCCAAGAGACCCAGTACTTC	CASSSYSGTFQETQYF
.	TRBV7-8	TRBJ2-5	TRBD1	TGTGCCAGCAGCTTGGGGAGAGGTTTCAGGGGGCAAGAGACCCAGTACTTC	CASSLGRGFRGQETQYF
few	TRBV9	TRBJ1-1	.	TGTGCCAGCAGCACCCGACAGGAGAACACTGAAGCTTTCTTT	CASSTRQENTEAFF
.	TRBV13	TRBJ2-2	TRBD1	TGTGCCACCTCGGACAGGGGGCCCACCGGGGAGCTGTTTTTT	CATSDRGPTGELFF
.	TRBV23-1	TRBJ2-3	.	TGCGCCAGCCCTCGAGGCCGTGGAGATACGCAGTATTTT	CASPRGRGDTQYF
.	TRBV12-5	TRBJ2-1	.	TGTGCTAGTGGCCCCGGACAGAGCTCCTACAATGAGCAGTTCTTC	CASGPGQSSYNEQFF
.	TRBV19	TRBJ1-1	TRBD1	TGTGCCAGTAATATGATAGGGGCAGGGGGCTTGAACACTGAAGCTTTCTTT	CASNMIGAGGLNTEAFF
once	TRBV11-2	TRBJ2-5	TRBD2	TGTGCCAGCAGCTTACAATTCGGGGGGACAGAGACCCAGTACTTC	CASSLQFGGTETQYF
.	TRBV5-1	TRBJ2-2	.	TGCGCCAGCAGCCAGGGTGGGAACACCGGGGAGCTGTTTTTT	CASSQGGNTGELFF
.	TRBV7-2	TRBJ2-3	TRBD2	TGTGCCAGCAGCTCGAGCGGGGGGGCAGGGAATACGCAGTATTTT	CASSSSGGAGNTQYF
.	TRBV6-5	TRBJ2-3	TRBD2	TGTGCCAGCAGTTTCCTAGCGGGGGGGGGCACAGATACGCAGTATTTT	CASSFLAGGGTDTQYF
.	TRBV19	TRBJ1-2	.	TGTGCCAGTAGTATGATGGGGGCCGGGAACTATGGCTACACCTTC	CASSMMGAGNYGYTF
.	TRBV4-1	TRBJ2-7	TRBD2	TGCGCCAGCAGCCAAGAGACTAGCGGGAGTAGAGGCGAGCAGTACTTC	CASSQETSGSRGEQYF
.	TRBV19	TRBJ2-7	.	TGTGCCAGTGCTGAGGGGGACGCCTACGAGCAGTACTTC	CASAEGDAYEQYF
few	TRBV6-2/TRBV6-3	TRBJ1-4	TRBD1	TGTGCCAGCAGTTACAGGGGGCATGAAAAACTGTTTTTT	CASSYRGHEKLFF
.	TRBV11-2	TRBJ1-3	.	TGTGCCAGCAGCTTAGGGCCCCGGGGCTCTGGAAACACCATATATTTT	CASSLGPRGSGNTIYF
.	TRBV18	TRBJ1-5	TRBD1	TGTGCCAGCTCACCTGGGGACAGGGCCCGGAATCAGCCCCAGCATTTT	CASSPGDRARNQPQHF
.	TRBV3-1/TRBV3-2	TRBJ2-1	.	TGTGCCAGCAGCCAATTCCCCCGGGGAGTGGCGAACTCCTACAATGAGCAGTTCTTC	CASSQFPRGVANSYNEQFF
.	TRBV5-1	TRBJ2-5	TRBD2	TGCGCCAGCAGCCAACTAGCGGGGGTGGAGGAGACCCAGTACTTC	CASSQLAGVEETQYF
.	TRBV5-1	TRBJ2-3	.	TGCGCCAGCAGCTTGAATCTGGCGGGATACACAGATACGCAGTATTTT	CASSLNLAGYTDTQYF
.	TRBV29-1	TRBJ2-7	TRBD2	TGCAGCGTTGGGTCTAGCGGGTACGAGCAGTACTTC	CSVGSSGYEQYF
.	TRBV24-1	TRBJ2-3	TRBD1	TGTGCCACCAGTGATCCGGGACAGGATACGCAGTATTTT	CATSDPGQDTQYF
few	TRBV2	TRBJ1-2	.	TGTGCCAGCAGCAACTCCTATGGCTACACCTTC	CASSNSYGYTF
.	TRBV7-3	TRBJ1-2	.	TGTGCCAGCAGCTTAGGGGGAAGAGGAGGGACCTATGGCTACACCTTC	CASSLGGRGGTYGYTF
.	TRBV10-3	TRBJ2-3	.	TGTGCCACAGCGACTGGCCGATCTTCAGATACGCAGTATTTT	CATATGRSSDTQYF
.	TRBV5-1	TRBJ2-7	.	TGCGCCAGCAGCTGGAAGGGACAAGCCTACGAGCAGTACTTC	CASSWKGQAYEQYF
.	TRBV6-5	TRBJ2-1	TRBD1	TGTGCCAGCAGCCCGGAGAGGGGGCGGAATGAGCAGTTCTTC	CASSPERGRNEQFF
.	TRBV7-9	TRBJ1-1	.	TGTGCCAGCGGTAACCTGGGGGGAGGTGAAGCTTTCTTT	CASGNLGGGEAFF
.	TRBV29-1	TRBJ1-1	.	TGCAGTTCGGGCCCAGGGGTGAACACTGAAGCTTTCTTT	CSSGPGVNTEAFF
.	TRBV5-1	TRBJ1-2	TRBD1	TGCGCCAGCAGCTTGGCCAACAGGGGGCTTCTAGGCGGCTACACCTTC	CASSLANRGLLGGYTF
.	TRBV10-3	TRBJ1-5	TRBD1	TGTGCCATCGGCCTTGGGACAGGGGTGGAACAGCCCCAGCATTTT	CAIGLGTGVEQPQHF
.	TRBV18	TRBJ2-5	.	TGTGCCAGCTCACCGTCCGGGACCCAGTACTTC	CASSPSGTQYF
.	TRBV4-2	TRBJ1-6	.	TGTGCCAGCAGCCAAGAGTTAGTGAGCGAAGCACCCCTCCACTTT	CASSQELVSEAPLHF
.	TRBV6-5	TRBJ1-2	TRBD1	TGTGCCAGCATGCGACAGGGGAACTATGGCTACACCTTC	CASMRQGNYGYTF
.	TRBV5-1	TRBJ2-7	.	TGCGCCAGCAGCTTGGGGGCCAGGGGAAGCTCCTACGAGCAGTACTTC	CASSLGARGSSYEQYF
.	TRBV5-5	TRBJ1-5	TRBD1	TGTGCCAGCAGCCTGCAGGGGGAGAATCAGCCCCAGCATTTT	CASSLQGENQPQHF
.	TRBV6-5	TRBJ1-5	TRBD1	TGTGCCAGCAGTTCGGACAGGGGGCGTCAGCCCCAGCATTTT	CASSSDRGRQPQHF
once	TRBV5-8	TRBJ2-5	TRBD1	TGTGCCAGCAGAACACAGGGGGCGAACCAAGAGACCCAGTACTTC	CASRTQGANQETQYF
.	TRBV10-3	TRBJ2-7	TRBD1	TGTGCCATCAGTCGGGACAGGGGGTCCTACGAGCAGTACTTC	CAISRDRGSYEQYF
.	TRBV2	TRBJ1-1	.	TGTGCCAGCAGTGAAGGCCCGACAGCGTATGAAGCTTTCTTT	CASSEGPTAYEAFF
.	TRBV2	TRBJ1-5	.	TGTGCCAGCAGTGAGACAACAGCAAGCAATCAGCCCCAGCATTTT	CASSETTASNQPQHF
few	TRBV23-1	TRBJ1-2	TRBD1	TGCGCCAGCAGTCACCCGGACAGGGGACAAGGCTATGGCTACACCTTC	CASSHPDRGQGYGYTF
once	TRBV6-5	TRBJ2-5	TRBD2	TGTGCCAGCAGTCTCGGACTAGCGGAAGAGACCCAGTACTTC	CASSLGLAEETQYF
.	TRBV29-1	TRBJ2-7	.	TGCAGCGTTGAAGAGGCAGTTACCTACGAGCAGTACTTC	CSVEEAVTYEQYF
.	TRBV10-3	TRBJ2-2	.	TGTGCCATCAGTGAGTCTGGGGGGGGGCGTCCCACCGGGGAGCTGTTTTTT	CAISESGGGRPTGELFF
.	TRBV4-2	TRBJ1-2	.	TGTGCCAGCAGCCAAGGGGTGGGGGGCTATGGCTACACCTTC	CASSQGVGGYGYTF
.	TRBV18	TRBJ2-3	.	TGTGCCAGCTCACCATTTTCAGGGGCGGAGGATACGCAGTATTTT	CASSPFSGAEDTQYF
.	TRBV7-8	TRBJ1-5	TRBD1	TGTGCCAGCAGATTAGCCCCTTCGACCGGGACAGGGGTCTATAGCAATCAGCCCCAGCATTTT	CASRLAPSTGTGVYSNQPQHF
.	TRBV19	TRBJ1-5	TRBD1	TGTGCCAGTAGTGCGAAACCGGGACAGGGTCGGGGGAGCAATCAGCCCCAGCATTTT	CASSAKPGQGRGSNQPQHF
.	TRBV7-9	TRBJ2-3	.	TGTGCCAGCAGCTTAAAGGCGCAGGGGTGGACAGATACGCAGTATTTT	CASSLKAQGWTDTQYF
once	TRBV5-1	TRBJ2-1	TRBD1	TGCGCCAGCAGCACCCCGGGACAGGGAATGGAGCAGTTCTTC	CASSTPGQGMEQFF
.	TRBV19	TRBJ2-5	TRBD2	TGTGCCAGTAGTCCAGCCCGGGGGGGCCTTGAGACCCAGTACTTC	CASSPARGGLETQYF
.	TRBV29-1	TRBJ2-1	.	TGCAGCGTTGAAGATCTTGGTAGGAGAAACAATGAGCAGTTCTTC	CSVEDLGRRNNEQFF
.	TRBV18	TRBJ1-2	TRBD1	TGTGCCAGCTCACCATATAGGGGGCCATCTGGCTACACCTTC	CASSPYRGPSGYTF
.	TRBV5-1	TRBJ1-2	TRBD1	TGCGCCAGCAGCTTGGCCGGGACAGGGGAAGGCTACACCTTC	CASSLAGTGEGYTF
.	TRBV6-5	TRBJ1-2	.	TGTGCCAGCAGGATCCGAGAACAGGATGGCTACACCTTC	CASRIREQDGYTF
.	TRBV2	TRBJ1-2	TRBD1	TGTGCCAGCAGTGGCGAGGACAGGGTCTACACCTTC	CASSGEDRVYTF
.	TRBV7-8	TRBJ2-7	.	TGTGCCAGCAGCTCCAGGGGCTCCTACGAGCAGTACTTC	CASSSRGSYEQYF